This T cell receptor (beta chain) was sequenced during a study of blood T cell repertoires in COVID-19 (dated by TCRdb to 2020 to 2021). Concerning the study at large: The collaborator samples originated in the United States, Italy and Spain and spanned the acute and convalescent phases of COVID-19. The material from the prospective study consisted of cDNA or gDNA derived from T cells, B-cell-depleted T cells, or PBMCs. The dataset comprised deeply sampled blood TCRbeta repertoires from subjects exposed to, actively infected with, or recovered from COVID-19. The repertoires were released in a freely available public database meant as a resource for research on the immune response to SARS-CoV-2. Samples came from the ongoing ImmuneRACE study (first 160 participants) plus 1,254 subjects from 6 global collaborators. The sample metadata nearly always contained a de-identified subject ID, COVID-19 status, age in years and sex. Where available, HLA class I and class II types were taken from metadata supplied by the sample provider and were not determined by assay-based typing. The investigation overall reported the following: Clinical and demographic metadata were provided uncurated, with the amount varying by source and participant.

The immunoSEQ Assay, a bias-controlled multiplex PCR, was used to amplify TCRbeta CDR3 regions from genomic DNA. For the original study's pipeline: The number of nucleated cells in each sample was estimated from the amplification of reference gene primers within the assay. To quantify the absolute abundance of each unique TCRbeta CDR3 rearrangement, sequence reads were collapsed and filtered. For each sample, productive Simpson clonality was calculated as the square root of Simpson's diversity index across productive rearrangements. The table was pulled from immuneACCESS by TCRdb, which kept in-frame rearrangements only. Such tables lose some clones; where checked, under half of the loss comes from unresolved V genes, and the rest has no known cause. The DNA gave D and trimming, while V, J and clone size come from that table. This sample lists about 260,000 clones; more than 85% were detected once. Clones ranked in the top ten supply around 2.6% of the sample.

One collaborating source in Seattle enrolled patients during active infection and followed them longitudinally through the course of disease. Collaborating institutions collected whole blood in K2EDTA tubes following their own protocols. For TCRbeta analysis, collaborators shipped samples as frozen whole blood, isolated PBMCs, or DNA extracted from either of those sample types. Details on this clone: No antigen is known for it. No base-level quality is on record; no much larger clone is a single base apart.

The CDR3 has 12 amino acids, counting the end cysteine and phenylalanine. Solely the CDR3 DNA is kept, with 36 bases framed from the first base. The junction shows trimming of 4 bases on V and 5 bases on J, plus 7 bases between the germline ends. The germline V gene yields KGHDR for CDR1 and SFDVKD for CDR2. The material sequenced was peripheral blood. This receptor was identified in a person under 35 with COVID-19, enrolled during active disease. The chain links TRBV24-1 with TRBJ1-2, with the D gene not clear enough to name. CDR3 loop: CATSESWYGYTF. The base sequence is TGTGCCACCAGTGAGAGTTGGTATGGCTACACCTTC.